These T cell receptor beta chains were read from a single sample in a study of CD8+ T cells in alopecia areata. Here immunoSEQ multiplex PCR was the method, and the copy in TCRdb shows in-frame clones only, minus some. The sample includes 34,000 or so clones, roughly half seen only once; the top ten take approximately 40%. Source material: NKG2D-high CD8+ T cells sorted from blood. The receptor set was obtained from a human donor with alopecia areata. Both conserved end residues are part of each CDR3. D genes are given only for firm matches. Some rows have no size entry. The others give once, few or many, or a class for an expanded clone.

V gene,D gene,CDR3 length,clone size,J gene,CDR3 protein,CDR3 DNA
TRBV9,-,16,-,TRBJ2-1,CASSASRDFFYNEQFF,TGTGCCAGCAGCGCGAGCCGGGACTTCTTCTACAATGAGCAGTTCTTC
TRBV14,-,14,once,TRBJ1-1,CASLTGGMNTEAFF,TGTGCCAGCCTTACAGGTGGGATGAACACTGAAGCTTTCTTT
TRBV7-9,-,12,few,TRBJ2-7,CASSPGPYEQYF,TGTGCCAGCAGCCCGGGACCCTACGAGCAGTACTTC
TRBV2,-,13,-,TRBJ1-1,CASSEVANTEAFF,TGTGCCAGCAGTGAGGTGGCGAACACTGAAGCTTTCTTT
TRBV5-6,-,17,-,TRBJ2-3,CASSLYSQGFGLNTQYF,TGTGCCAGCAGCTTGTACTCCCAGGGTTTTGGATTAAATACGCAGTATTTT
TRBV4-2,TRBD2,15,-,TRBJ2-5,CASSLEGLAEETQYF,TGTGCCAGCAGCCTGGAGGGGCTAGCGGAAGAGACCCAGTACTTC
TRBV29-1,-,12,-,TRBJ1-1,CSARREGTEAFF,TGCAGCGCGAGGAGGGAAGGCACTGAAGCTTTCTTT
TRBV29-1,TRBD2,17,many,TRBJ2-7,CSVEVPEWTSDSYEQYF,TGCAGCGTTGAAGTTCCGGAGTGGACTAGCGACTCCTACGAGCAGTACTTC
TRBV4-2,-,13,few,TRBJ1-1,CASREEGSTEAFF,TGTGCCAGCAGGGAAGAGGGTTCGACTGAAGCTTTCTTT
TRBV5-6,-,13,-,TRBJ1-1,CASSLGGPTEAFF,TGTGCCAGCAGCTTGGGAGGGCCCACTGAAGCTTTCTTT
TRBV4-3,-,16,-,TRBJ2-7,CASSQETGTLTYEQYF,TGCGCCAGCAGCCAAGAAACCGGGACTTTGACCTACGAGCAGTACTTC
TRBV10-3,TRBD2,16,-,TRBJ2-1,CAISIEAGGSYNEQFF,TGTGCCATCAGCATAGAAGCGGGGGGCTCCTACAATGAGCAGTTCTTC
TRBV4-1,-,16,-,TRBJ2-7,CASSQEETFLSYEQYF,TGCGCCAGCAGCCAAGAGGAGACCTTCCTCTCCTACGAGCAGTACTTC
TRBV29-1,-,8,-,TRBJ1-2,CSVKGDTF,TGCAGCGTTAAAGGGGACACCTTC
TRBV29-1,-,15,few,TRBJ1-1,CSVEGGVVERSEAFF,TGCAGCGTTGAGGGGGGGGTGGTGGAGCGGTCTGAAGCTTTCTTT
TRBV25-1,-,13,-,TRBJ1-1,CASSEGGNTEAFF,TGTGCCAGCAGTGAAGGCGGGAACACTGAAGCTTTCTTT
TRBV10-3,TRBD1,13,-,TRBJ2-7,CATDPGQDYEQYF,TGTGCCACCGACCCGGGACAGGATTACGAGCAGTACTTC
TRBV7-9,-,15,few,TRBJ2-7,CASSDLGPQGSEQYF,TGTGCCAGCAGCGACCTCGGCCCCCAGGGATCCGAGCAGTACTTC
TRBV6-6,-,16,few,TRBJ2-2,CASSYSMGLLTGELFF,TGTGCCAGCAGTTACTCTATGGGACTCCTCACCGGGGAGCTGTTTTTT
TRBV29-1,TRBD1,14,-,TRBJ1-2,CSVSNTGGNYGYTF,TGCAGCGTCTCCAATACAGGGGGTAACTATGGCTACACCTTC
TRBV7-9,TRBD2,15,-,TRBJ2-5,CAISTAGLARETQYF,TGTGCCATCTCCACTGCGGGACTAGCTAGGGAGACCCAGTACTTC